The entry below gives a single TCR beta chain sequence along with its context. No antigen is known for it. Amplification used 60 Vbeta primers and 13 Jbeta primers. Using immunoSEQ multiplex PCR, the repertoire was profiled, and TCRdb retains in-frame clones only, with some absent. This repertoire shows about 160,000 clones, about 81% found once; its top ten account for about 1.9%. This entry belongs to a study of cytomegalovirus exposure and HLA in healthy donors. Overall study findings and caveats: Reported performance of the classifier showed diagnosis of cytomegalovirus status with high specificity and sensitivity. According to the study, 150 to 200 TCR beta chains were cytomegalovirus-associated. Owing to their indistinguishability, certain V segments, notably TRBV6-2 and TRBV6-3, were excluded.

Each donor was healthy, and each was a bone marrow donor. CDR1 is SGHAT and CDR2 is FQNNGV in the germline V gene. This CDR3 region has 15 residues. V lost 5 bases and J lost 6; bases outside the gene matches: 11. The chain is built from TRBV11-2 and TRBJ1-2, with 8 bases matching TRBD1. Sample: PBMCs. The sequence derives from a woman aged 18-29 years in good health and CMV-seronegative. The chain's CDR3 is CASSGQGRIRNGYTF. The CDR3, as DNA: TGTGCCAGCAGCGGACAGGGACGGATTCGAAATGGCTACACCTTC.